Each of the 18 T cell receptor beta chains below was sequenced from the same sample in a study of PD-1 blockade in classical Hodgkin lymphoma. All patients relapsed after autologous stem cell transplantation, and brentuximab vedotin exposure varied. Data came from immunoSEQ multiplex PCR; TCRdb stores just in-frame clones and leaves some out. Of about 63,000 clones listed, 88% are singletons. Sequencing used peripheral blood mononuclear cells (PBMCs), obtained before the second cycle of nivolumab. These receptors were collected from a human donor with classical Hodgkin lymphoma.

The CDR3 DNA reads TGTGCCATCAGTGAACTAGGCGACGGAACTGGAGAGCAGTACTTC. Amino acid sequence: CAISELGDGTGEQYF. The chain carries TRBV10-3 and TRBJ2-7; a possible D gene is TRBD2 (5 bases). Trimming shortened V by 3 bases and J by 7 bases, and 19 bases separated the two germline ends. CDR1 and CDR2 (germline): ENHRY, SYGVKD. CDR3 length: 15 residues.

The rearrangement joins TRBV6-6 to TRBJ2-2; D call uncertain. Germline CDR1 and CDR2: MNHNY and SVGAGI (reference sequence). V dropped 3 bases and J dropped 5 bases, with 4 bases sitting between them. This CDR3 has 12 amino acids. CDR3 coding DNA: TGTGCCAGCAGTTATGGGACCGGGGAGCTGTTTTTT. It is translated as CASSYGTGELFF.

This clone occurred a few times. V is TRBV5-1 and J is TRBJ2-2, with TRBD2 identical over 10 bases. V lost 4 bases and J lost 5; bases outside the gene matches: 5. The V gene's germline CDR1 is SGHRS and CDR2 YFSETQ. The CDR3 extends over 15 amino acids. The CDR3, as DNA: TGCGCCAGCAGCATCTATAGCGGGGGGACCGGGGAGCTGTTTTTT. As protein: CASSIYSGGTGELFF.

This clone was seen just once. The rearrangement links TRBV4-2 to TRBJ1-3, with D tentatively TRBD1 (5 bases). With 4 bases removed from V and 0 bases from J, the gap between germline ends came to 13 bases. The CDR3 covers 16 residues. Germline V CDR1 and CDR2: LGHNA, YNFKEQ. The CDR3 nucleotides read TGTGCCAGCAGCCCATCCCCCGACAGCTCTGGAAACACCATATATTTT. Protein sequence: CASSPSPDSSGNTIYF.

The V gene is TRBV7-8, the J gene TRBJ2-7, with D possibly matching TRBD2 (5 bases). Between the trimmed V and J ends, which lost 10 bases and 7 bases, there was a span of 17 bases. In germline, CDR1 is SGHVS, CDR2 FQNEAQ. This CDR3 has 12 residues. Written as DNA, the CDR3 is TGTGCCACCAGACTGTTGCCGGGAGAGCAGTACTTC. It is translated as CATRLLPGEQYF. Variable domain in full (rest from reference TRBV7-8 and TRBJ2-7): GAGVSQSPRYKVAKRGQDVALRCDPISGHVSLFWYQQALGQGPEFLTYFQNEAQLDKSGLPSDRFFAERPEGSVSTLKIQRTQQEDSAVYLCATRLLPGEQYFGPGTRLTVT.

This chain links TRBV5-1 with TRBJ2-2; D not resolved. The CDR3 length is 14 residues. The germline V and J ends were trimmed by 4 bases and 4 bases, with 11 bases remaining between them. Per germline, CDR1 SGHRS and CDR2 YFSETQ. For the CDR3, the DNA is TGCGCCAGCAGCCCCGCCGGGTCCACCGGGGAGCTGTTTTTT. The encoded protein is CASSPAGSTGELFF.

This clone turned up a few times. CDR3 sequence: CAWKRGTGAFF. CDR3 coding DNA: TGTGCCTGGAAAAGAGGGACAGGAGCTTTCTTT. The chain uses TRBV30 and TRBJ1-1; 8 nucleotides agree with TRBD1. CDR3 length: 11 amino acids. The V and J ends lost 4 bases and 10 bases, in that order; junction bases with no gene match: 5. CDR1 and CDR2 from the germline V gene are GTSNPN and SVGIG (reference sequence).

The rearrangement uses TRBV7-9 and TRBJ2-3; D call uncertain. CDR1 is SEHNR, CDR2 FQNEAQ, per germline (reference sequence). The CDR3 consists of 13 residues. The ends were cut back, 3 bases at V and 6 bases at J, with 10 bases in the middle. The CDR3 DNA follows: TGTGCCAGCAGCTTGCGTCAAGATGATACGCAGTATTTT. Translated, it gives CASSLRQDDTQYF.

The chain couples TRBV7-9 to TRBJ2-5; D is unclear. CDR3 length: 13 residues. Germline V gene lookup returns CDR1 SEHNR and CDR2 FQNEAQ (reference sequence). V was shortened by 1 base and J by 0 bases, with 3 bases between the two germline ends. DNA for the CDR3: TGTGCCAGCAGCTTAGGGTACCAAGAGACCCAGTACTTC. Protein product: CASSLGYQETQYF.

The chain combines TRBV5-1 with TRBJ1-1, with TRBD1 as a possible D gene (5 bases). The CDR3 extends over 14 amino acids. The germline V gene has CDR1 SGHRS and CDR2 YFSETQ. V lost 4 bases, J lost 1 base, and 11 bases lay in between. CDR3 protein: CASSRSTGNTEAFF. CDR3 sequence (DNA): TGCGCCAGCAGCAGGTCTACAGGGAACACTGAAGCTTTCTTT. Combining the CDR3 with reference TRBV5-1 and TRBJ1-1 gives the whole variable domain KAGVTQTPRYLIKTRGQQVTLSCSPISGHRSVSWYQQTPGQGLQFLFEYFSETQRNKGNFPGRFSGRQFSNSRSEMNVSTLELGDSALYLCASSRSTGNTEAFFGQGTRLTVV.

CDR3 amino acids: CASSLGQFYEQYF. The CDR3 nucleotides read TGTGCCAGCAGCTTAGGACAGTTCTACGAGCAGTACTTC. The chain employs TRBV7-2 and TRBJ2-7; tentatively, D is TRBD1 (5 bases). From germline, CDR1 is SGHTA and CDR2 FQGNSA. V lost 1 base and J lost 3, with 7 bases in between. The CDR3 extends over 13 amino acids. Full variable domain (rest looked up from reference TRBV7-2 and TRBJ2-7): GAGVSQSPSNKVTEKGKDVELRCDPISGHTALYWYRQSLGQGLEFLIYFQGNSAPDKSGLPSDRFSAERTGGSVSTLTIQRTQQEDSAVYLCASSLGQFYEQYFGPGTRLTVT.

J is TRBJ2-7 and V is TRBV6-5; 7 bases agree with TRBD1. CDR1 MNHEY and CDR2 SVGAGI come from the germline V gene. Trimming at V came to 5 bases and at J to 7 bases, leaving 8 bases not matched to a gene. The CDR3 sequence is 13 residues long. DNA for the CDR3: TGTGCCAGCAGTCGCTCCGGGACAGCAGAGCAGTACTTC. Translation gives CASSRSGTAEQYF.

This clone was observed once. The chain uses TRBV6-5 and TRBJ2-7; D is perhaps TRBD1 (7 bases). V gave up 0 bases and J gave up 4 bases, with 13 bases separating them. Per the germline V gene, CDR1 is MNHEY and CDR2 is SVGAGI. The length of the CDR3 is 15 residues. The CDR3 coding sequence is TGTGCCAGCAGTTACTCGAGGAGGGGGCCGTACGAGCAGTACTTC. Translated, it gives CASSYSRRGPYEQYF.

This chain joins TRBV5-1 and TRBJ2-5; no clear D. Germline CDR1 SGHRS, CDR2 YFSETQ. The V and J ends lost 0 bases and 1 base respectively, with 7 bases between them. The CDR3 consists of 14 residues. CDR3 region: CASSLVGSQETQYF. CDR3 DNA sequence: TGCGCCAGCAGCTTGGTAGGCAGCCAAGAGACCCAGTACTTC.

The chain carries TRBV29-1 and TRBJ2-1, with unresolved D. This CDR3 contains 14 residues. The V and J ends lost 7 bases and 0 bases respectively, with 13 bases between them. Per the germline V gene, CDR1 is SQVTM and CDR2 is ANQGSEA. CDR3 region: CSEEPRSSYNEQFF. The CDR3 DNA is TGCAGCGAAGAACCCCGCAGCTCCTACAATGAGCAGTTCTTC.

The rearrangement joins TRBV7-9 to TRBJ2-7, with 7 bases aligning to TRBD1. V was clipped by 3 bases and J by 4 bases; unmatched bases: 6. Germline-derived CDR1 and CDR2 are SEHNR and FQNEAQ (reference sequence). This CDR3 comprises 14 residues. The CDR3 nucleotides read TGTGCCAGCAGCTTCTGGGACAGAGATTACGAGCAGTACTTC. Amino acid sequence: CASSFWDRDYEQYF.

This clone was seen only a few times. J is TRBJ2-3 and V is TRBV5-1; 7 bases fit TRBD2. The length of the CDR3 is 18 residues. The trim removed 0 bases at V and 2 bases at J, leaving 12 bases unmatched. Germline V gives CDR1 SGHRS, CDR2 YFSETQ. CDR3 nucleotides: TGCGCCAGCAGCTTGGCGGCGGCGGGGGAGCCGTACACAGATACGCAGTATTTT. Translation gives CASSLAAAGEPYTDTQYF. The variable domain in full, completed from reference TRBV5-1 and TRBJ2-3, reads KAGVTQTPRYLIKTRGQQVTLSCSPISGHRSVSWYQQTPGQGLQFLFEYFSETQRNKGNFPGRFSGRQFSNSRSEMNVSTLELGDSALYLCASSLAAAGEPYTDTQYFGPGTRLTVL.

V is TRBV19 and J is TRBJ2-7, with D tentatively TRBD2 (6 bases). V lost 3 bases and J lost 1, with 10 bases in between. The CDR3 is made up of 14 amino acids. Germline V gene sequence: CDR1 LNHDA, CDR2 SQIVND (reference sequence). CDR3 region: CASSIGDWSYEQYF. CDR3 in DNA: TGTGCCAGTAGTATCGGGGACTGGTCCTACGAGCAGTACTTC.